The following is a T cell receptor beta chain sequence with its context. As processed by the authors: Nucleated cell counts were estimated from reference gene primer amplification. Measured with immunoSEQ multiplex PCR; TCRdb has only the in-frame clones, and not every one. V and J calls and clone size are as listed in that table; D and trimming were resolved from the DNA. Among around 620,000 clones listed, around 90% were seen once. Germline V gene data show CDR1 as LGHNA and CDR2 as YNFKEQ. Trimming shortened V by 1 base and J by 2 bases, and 14 bases separated the two germline ends. The CDR3 totals 16 residues. The sample is drawn from a study of blood T cell repertoires in COVID-19. The overall study: From the United States, Italy and Spain came samples of acute and convalescent COVID-19. PBMCs, B-cell-depleted T cells, or T cells provided the cDNA or gDNA that made up the material.

V gene TRBV4-2 combines with J gene TRBJ1-2; tentative D call: TRBD1 (5 bases). The sequence derives from a woman aged 18-29 years with acute or convalescent COVID-19. The sample was peripheral blood. The CDR3 here is CASSQVLWGENYGYTF. CDR3 in DNA: TGTGCCAGCAGCCAAGTTTTATGGGGGGAAAACTATGGCTACACCTTC.